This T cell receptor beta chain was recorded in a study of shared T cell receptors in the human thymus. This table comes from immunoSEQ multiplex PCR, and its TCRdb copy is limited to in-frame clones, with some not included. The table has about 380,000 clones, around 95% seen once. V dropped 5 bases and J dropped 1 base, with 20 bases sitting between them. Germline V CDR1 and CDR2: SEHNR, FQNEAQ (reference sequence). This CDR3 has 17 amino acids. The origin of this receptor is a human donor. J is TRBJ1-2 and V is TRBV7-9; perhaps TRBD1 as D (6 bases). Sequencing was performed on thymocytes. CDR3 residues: CASSRTGTPGNNYGYTF. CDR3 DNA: TGTGCCAGCAGCCGCACTGGGACACCAGGGAATAACTATGGCTACACCTTC.